This TCR beta chain was identified in a study of CD8+ T cells in alopecia areata. Study at large: Donors of skin were C3H/HeJ mice aged about 6-13 months with spontaneous alopecia, and recipients were roughly 6-10-week-old female C3H/HeJ mice.

After isolation, RNA underwent reverse transcription to generate cDNA as the sequencing template. Clones were read by immunoSEQ multiplex PCR, and TCRdb kept only the in-frame ones, dropping some. The repertoire shows roughly 110,000 clones, none seen only once; the top ten take roughly a fifth. Study findings and constraints: Higher clonality than in normal scalp was seen in lesional scalp, especially alopecia totalis/universalis. When scalp samples are sequenced, resident alphabeta T cells of normal skin are also captured. Clarity of TCR sharing across patients fell short of that in mice, possibly HLA-related.

Details on this clone: The antigen is unknown. Gene names and germline refer to mouse. Sequencing ends 4 residues short of the CDR3 end; the germline J gene provides the rest.

CDR3 size: 13 residues. Germline loops: CDR1 NNHDY, CDR2 SYVADS. This chain joins TRBV13-3 and TRBJ2-4, with D possibly matching TRBD2 (5 bases). This clonotype was obtained from a C3H/HeJ mouse with alopecia areata. Mouse MHC haplotype: H2-k. The sample comprised lesional skin. Incomplete CDR3 DNA: TGTGCCAGCAGTGATCGCCTGGGAAAC. Translation: CASSDRLGN. The whole CDR3 reads CASSDRLGNTLYF.